The 11 T cell receptor beta chains listed next were all sequenced from one sample in a study of cytomegalovirus exposure and HLA in healthy donors. 60 Vbeta and 13 Jbeta primers were used in PCR. Method: immunoSEQ multiplex PCR; TCRdb's copy keeps in-frame clones and lacks some. The sample has about 160,000 clones, 75% to 85% seen once. Material: PBMCs. Receptors were obtained from a man between 50 and 59 years old in good health and CMV-seropositive.

The rearrangement uses TRBV30 and TRBJ2-5; D perhaps matches TRBD2 (6 bases). Matching the DNA end better, TRBJ2-7 makes the J call doubtful. The CDR3 runs to 13 residues. Germline CDR1 GTSNPN, CDR2 SVGIG (reference sequence). This CDR3 reads CAWSPGLPYEQYF. The CDR3 region has the DNA TGTGCCTGGAGTCCGGGACTGCCCTACGAGCAGTACTTC.

The V call is TRBV11-1, the J call TRBJ2-5; 10 nucleotides align to TRBD2. The end of the DNA aligns better with TRBJ2-7, so the J call may be wrong. This CDR3 spans 16 amino acids. CDR1 and CDR2 (germline): SGHAT, FQDESV (reference sequence). CDR3 region: CASSSPGASGGGEQYF. The DNA for the CDR3 is TGTGCCAGCAGCTCACCTGGGGCTAGCGGGGGCGGCGAGCAGTACTTC.

This clone was seen just once. The rearrangement uses TRBV28 and TRBJ1-3; D ambiguous. The CDR3 is made up of 13 amino acids. Trimming stripped 2 bases from V and 3 bases from J, with 5 bases between. The germline CDR1 and CDR2 sequences are MDHEN and SYDVKM. The CDR3 bases are TGTGCCAGCAGTTTAACGGTTGGAAACACCATATATTTT. Amino acids: CASSLTVGNTIYF.

This sequence joins TRBV19 and TRBJ2-7; 7 bases align to TRBD1. Trimming removed 6 bases from V and 5 bases from J; junction bases left unmatched: 19. The length of the CDR3 is 17 residues. Germline lookup yields CDR1 LNHDA and CDR2 SQIVND (reference sequence). The CDR3 is CASSQMGNRGKANEQYF. CDR3 sequence (DNA): TGTGCCAGTAGCCAAATGGGAAACAGGGGTAAAGCTAACGAGCAGTACTTC.

This chain uses TRBV28 with TRBJ2-1; 8 bases are shared with TRBD1. The CDR3 has 15 amino acids. Germline loops: CDR1 MDHEN, CDR2 SYDVKM. Unmatched junction bases numbered 4, after V lost 6 bases and J lost 0 bases. The CDR3 loop is CASSLTGDSYNEQFF. The CDR3 DNA reads as TGTGCCAGCAGCCTGACAGGGGACTCCTACAATGAGCAGTTCTTC.

This chain uses TRBV5-1 with TRBJ2-1, with D possibly being TRBD1 (6 bases). Trimming pared 2 bases from V and 5 bases from J, leaving 20 bases between. There are 17 residues in the CDR3. Looked up from germline, CDR1 is SGHRS and CDR2 is YFSETQ. The CDR3 DNA reads as TGCGCCAGCAGCTTATTTTCCCTACACCAGGGGAACAATGAGCAGTTCTTC. Translated: CASSLFSLHQGNNEQFF. The entire variable domain, with the rest obtained from reference TRBV5-1 and TRBJ2-1, is as follows: KAGVTQTPRYLIKTRGQQVTLSCSPISGHRSVSWYQQTPGQGLQFLFEYFSETQRNKGNFPGRFSGRQFSNSRSEMNVSTLELGDSALYLCASSLFSLHQGNNEQFFGPGTRLTVL.

The genes are TRBV18 and TRBJ1-6; 9 bases are shared with TRBD1. This CDR3 region has 14 residues. V shed 4 bases and J 7 bases; nucleotides not matched to a gene: 2. The germline V gene encodes CDR1 KGHSH and CDR2 LQKENI. Here the CDR3 reads CASSRTGENSPLHF. The CDR3 DNA reads as TGTGCCAGCTCACGGACAGGGGAAAATTCACCCCTCCACTTT.

The chain is built from TRBV5-4 and TRBJ1-1, with TRBD1 matching 7 bases. This CDR3 spans 12 amino acids. The V gene's germline CDR1 is SGHNT and CDR2 YYREEE (reference sequence). V trimming: 4 bases; J trimming: 10 bases; junction bases outside the gene matches: 7. CDR3 residues: CASSRDSLLAFF. As DNA, the CDR3 is TGTGCCAGCAGCCGGGACAGTCTTCTAGCTTTCTTT.

The J gene is TRBJ1-4, the V gene TRBV19; 9 nucleotides match TRBD1. CDR1 is LNHDA, CDR2 SQIVND, per germline (reference sequence). The CDR3 loop spans 16 amino acids. The J segment lost 7 bases and the V segment lost 2 bases, leaving 8 bases of the junction unmatched. DNA of the CDR3: TGTGCCAGTAGTATACCCCCCGGGACAGGGCCTGAAAAACTGTTTTTT. This gives the protein CASSIPPGTGPEKLFF.

The J gene is TRBJ2-7, the V gene TRBV7-9, with TRBD1 matching over 7 bases. Germline assignment: CDR1 SEHNR and CDR2 FQNEAQ (reference sequence). V trimming: 11 bases; J trimming: 5 bases; junction bases outside the gene matches: 12. The CDR3 has 13 amino acids. CDR3 sequence (DNA): TGTGCCGGGACCGGGACAGTGGTTGACGAGCAGTACTTC. Its protein is CAGTGTVVDEQYF.

Comment on this clone: Relative to the germline gene, one junction end is altered; a read error may explain this. The rearrangement joins TRBV7-9 to TRBJ1-4; D possibly corresponds to TRBD1 (6 bases). The CDR3 totals 12 residues. Per the germline V gene, CDR1 is SEHNR and CDR2 is FQNEAQ (reference sequence). CDR3 protein: CSSSPSGVGLFF. The DNA for the CDR3 is TGTTCCAGCAGCCCGTCAGGGGTCGGACTGTTTTTT.